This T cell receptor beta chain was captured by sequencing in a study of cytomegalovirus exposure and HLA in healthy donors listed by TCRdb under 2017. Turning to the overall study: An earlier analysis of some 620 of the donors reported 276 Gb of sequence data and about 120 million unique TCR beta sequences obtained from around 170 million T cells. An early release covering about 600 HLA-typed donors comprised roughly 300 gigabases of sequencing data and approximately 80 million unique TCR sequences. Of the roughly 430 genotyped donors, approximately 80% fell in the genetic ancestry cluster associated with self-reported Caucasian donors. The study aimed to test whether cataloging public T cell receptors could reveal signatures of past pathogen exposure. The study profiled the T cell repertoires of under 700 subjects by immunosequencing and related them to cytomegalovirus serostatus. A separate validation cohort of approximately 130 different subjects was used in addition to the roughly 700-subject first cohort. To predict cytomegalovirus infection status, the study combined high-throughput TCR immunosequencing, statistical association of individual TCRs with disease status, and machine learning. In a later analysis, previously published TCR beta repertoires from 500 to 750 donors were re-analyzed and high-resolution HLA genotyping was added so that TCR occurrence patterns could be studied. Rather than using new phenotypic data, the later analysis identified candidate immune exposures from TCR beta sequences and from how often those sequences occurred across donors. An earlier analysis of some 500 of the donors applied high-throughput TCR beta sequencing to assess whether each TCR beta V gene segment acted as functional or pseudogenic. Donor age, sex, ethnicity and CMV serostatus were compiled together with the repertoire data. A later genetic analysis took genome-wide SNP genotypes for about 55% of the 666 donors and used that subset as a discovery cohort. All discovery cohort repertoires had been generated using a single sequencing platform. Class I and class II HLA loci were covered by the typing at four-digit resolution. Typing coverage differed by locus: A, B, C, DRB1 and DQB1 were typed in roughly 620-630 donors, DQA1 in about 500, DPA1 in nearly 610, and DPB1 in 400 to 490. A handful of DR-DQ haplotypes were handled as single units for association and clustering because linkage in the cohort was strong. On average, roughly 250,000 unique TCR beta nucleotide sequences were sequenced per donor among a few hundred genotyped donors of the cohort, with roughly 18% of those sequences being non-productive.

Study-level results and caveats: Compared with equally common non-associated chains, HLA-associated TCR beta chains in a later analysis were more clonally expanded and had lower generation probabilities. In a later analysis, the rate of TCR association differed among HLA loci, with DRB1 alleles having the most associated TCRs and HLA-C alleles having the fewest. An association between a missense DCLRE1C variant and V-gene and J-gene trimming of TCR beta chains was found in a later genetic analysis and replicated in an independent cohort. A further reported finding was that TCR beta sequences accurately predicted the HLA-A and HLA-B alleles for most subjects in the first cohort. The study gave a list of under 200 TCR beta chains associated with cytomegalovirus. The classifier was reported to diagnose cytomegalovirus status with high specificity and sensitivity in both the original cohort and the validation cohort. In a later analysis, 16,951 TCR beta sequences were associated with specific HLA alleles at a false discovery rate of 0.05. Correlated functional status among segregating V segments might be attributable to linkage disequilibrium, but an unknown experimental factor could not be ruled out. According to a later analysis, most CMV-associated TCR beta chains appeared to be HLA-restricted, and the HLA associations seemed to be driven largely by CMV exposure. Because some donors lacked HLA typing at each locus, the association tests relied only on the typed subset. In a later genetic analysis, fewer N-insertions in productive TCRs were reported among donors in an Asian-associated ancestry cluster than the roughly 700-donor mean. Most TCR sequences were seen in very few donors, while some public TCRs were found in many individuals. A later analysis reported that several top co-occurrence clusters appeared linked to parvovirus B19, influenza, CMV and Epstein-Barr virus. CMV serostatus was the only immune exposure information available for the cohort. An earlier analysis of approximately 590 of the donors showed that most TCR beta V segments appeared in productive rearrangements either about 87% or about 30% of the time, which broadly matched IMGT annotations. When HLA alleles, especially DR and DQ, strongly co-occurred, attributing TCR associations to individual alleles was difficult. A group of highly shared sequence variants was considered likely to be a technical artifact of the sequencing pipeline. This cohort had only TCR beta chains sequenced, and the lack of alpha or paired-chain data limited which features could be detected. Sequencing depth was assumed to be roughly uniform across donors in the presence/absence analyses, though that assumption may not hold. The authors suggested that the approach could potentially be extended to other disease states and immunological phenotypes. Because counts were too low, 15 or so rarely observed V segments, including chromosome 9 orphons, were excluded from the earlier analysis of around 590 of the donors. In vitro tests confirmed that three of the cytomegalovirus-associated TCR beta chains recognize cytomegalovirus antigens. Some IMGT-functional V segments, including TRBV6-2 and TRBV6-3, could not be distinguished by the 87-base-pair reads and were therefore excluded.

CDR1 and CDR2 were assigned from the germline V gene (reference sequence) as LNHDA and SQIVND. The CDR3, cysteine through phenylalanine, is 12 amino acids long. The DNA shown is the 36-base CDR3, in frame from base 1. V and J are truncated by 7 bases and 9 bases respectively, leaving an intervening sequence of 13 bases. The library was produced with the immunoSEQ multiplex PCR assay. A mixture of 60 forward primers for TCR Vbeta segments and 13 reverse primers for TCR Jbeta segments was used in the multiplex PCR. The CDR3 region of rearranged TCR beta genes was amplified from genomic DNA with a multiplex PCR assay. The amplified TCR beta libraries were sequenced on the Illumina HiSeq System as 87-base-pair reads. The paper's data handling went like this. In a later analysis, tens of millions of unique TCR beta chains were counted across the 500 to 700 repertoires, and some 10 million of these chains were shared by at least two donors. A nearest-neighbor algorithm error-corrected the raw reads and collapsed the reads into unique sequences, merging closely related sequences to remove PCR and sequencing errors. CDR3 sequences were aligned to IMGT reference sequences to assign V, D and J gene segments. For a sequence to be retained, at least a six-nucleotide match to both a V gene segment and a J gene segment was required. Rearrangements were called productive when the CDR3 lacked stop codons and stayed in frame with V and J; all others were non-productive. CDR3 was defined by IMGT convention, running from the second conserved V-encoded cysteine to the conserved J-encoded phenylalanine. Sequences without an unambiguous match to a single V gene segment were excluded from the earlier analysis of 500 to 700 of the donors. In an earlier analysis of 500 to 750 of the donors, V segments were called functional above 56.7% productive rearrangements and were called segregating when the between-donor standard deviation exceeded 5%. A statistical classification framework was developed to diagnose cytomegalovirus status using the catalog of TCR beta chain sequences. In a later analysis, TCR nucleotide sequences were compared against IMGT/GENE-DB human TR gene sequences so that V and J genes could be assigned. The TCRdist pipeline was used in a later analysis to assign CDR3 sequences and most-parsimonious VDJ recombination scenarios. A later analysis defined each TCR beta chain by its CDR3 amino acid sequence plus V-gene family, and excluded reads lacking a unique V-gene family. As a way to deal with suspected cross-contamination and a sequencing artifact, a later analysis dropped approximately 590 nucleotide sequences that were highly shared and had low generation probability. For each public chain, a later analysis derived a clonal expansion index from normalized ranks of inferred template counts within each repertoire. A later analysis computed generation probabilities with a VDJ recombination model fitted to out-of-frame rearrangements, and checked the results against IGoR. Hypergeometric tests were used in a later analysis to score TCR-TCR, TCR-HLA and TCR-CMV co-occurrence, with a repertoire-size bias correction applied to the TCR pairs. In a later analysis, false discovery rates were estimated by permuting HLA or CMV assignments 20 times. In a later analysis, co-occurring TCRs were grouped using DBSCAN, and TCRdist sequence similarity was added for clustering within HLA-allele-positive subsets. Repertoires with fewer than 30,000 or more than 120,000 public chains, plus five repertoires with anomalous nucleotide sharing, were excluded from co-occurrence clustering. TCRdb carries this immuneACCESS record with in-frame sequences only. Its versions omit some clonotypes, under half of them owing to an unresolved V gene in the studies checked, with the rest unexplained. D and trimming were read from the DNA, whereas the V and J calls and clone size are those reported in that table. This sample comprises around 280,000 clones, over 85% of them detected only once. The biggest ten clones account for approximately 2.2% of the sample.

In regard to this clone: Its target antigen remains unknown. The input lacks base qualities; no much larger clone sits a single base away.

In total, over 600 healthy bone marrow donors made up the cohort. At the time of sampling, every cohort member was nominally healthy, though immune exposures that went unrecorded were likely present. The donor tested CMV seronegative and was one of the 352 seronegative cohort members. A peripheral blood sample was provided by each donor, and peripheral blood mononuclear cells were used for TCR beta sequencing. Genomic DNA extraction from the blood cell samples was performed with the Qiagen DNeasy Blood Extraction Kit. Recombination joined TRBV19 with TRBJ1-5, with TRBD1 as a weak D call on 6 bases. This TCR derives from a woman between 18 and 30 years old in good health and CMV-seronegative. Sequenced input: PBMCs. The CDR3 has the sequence CASTLGGGPQHF. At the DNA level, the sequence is TGTGCCAGTACCCTAGGGGGTGGGCCCCAGCATTTT.